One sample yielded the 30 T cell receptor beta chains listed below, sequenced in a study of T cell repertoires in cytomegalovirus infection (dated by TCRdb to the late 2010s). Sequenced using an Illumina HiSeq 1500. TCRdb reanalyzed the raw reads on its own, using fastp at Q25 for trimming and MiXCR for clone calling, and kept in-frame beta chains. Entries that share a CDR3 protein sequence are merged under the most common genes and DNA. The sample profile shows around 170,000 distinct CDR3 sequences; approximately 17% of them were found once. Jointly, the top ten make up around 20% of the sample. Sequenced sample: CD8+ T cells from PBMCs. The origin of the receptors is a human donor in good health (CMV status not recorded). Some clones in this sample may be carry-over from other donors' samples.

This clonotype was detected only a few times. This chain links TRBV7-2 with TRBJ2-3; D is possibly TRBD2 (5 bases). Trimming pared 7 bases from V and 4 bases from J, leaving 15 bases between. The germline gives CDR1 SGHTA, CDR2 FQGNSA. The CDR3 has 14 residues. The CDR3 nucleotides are TGTGCCAGCATCGACGGAGGTAGCGCAGATACGCAGTATTTT. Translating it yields CASIDGGSADTQYF.

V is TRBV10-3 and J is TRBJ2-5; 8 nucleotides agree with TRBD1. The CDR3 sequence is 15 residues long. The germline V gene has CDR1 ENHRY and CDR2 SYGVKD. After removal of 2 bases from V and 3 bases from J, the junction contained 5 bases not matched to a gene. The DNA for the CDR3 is TGTGCCATCAGTGAGACCGGACAGGGAAAAGAGACCCAGTACTTC. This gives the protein CAISETGQGKETQYF.

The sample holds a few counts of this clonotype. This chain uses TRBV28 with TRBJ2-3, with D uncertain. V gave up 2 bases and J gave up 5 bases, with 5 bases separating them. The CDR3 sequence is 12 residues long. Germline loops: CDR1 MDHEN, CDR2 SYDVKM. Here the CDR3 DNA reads TGTGCCAGCAGTTTAAACTTAGATACGCAGTATTTT. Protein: CASSLNLDTQYF.

CDR3 protein: CASSRKELNEQFF. In DNA form, the CDR3 reads TGTGCCAGCAGCCGAAAGGAGCTCAATGAGCAGTTCTTC. V gene TRBV7-9 combines with J gene TRBJ2-1; no definite D call. The CDR3 consists of 13 residues. CDR1 SEHNR and CDR2 FQNEAQ come from the germline V gene (reference sequence). Trimming pared 5 bases from V and 6 bases from J, leaving 11 bases between. Full variable domain (outside the CDR3, taken from reference TRBV7-9 and TRBJ2-1): DTGVSQNPRHKITKRGQNVTFRCDPISEHNRLYWYRQTLGQGPEFLTYFQNEAQLEKSRLLSDRFSAERPKGSFSTLEIQRTEQGDSAMYLCASSRKELNEQFFGPGTRLTVL.

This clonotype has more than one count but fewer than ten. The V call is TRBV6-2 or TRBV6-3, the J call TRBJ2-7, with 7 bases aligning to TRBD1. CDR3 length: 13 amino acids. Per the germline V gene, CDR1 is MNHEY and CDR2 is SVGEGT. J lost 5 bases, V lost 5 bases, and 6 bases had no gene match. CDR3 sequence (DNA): TGTGCCAGCAGTCGACAGGGTGGCAACGAGCAGTACTTC. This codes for CASSRQGGNEQYF.

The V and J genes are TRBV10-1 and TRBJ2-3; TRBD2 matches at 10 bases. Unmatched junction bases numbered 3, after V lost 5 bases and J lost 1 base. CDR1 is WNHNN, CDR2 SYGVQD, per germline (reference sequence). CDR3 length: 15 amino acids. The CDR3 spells CASSSGLAGTDTQYF. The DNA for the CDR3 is TGCGCCAGCAGTTCCGGACTAGCGGGCACAGATACGCAGTATTTT.

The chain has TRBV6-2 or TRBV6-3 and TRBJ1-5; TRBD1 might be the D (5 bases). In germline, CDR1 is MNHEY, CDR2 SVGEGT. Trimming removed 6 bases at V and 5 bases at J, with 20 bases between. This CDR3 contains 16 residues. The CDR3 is CASSGALQGGYQPQHF. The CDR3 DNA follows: TGTGCCAGCAGCGGGGCCCTGCAGGGAGGGTATCAGCCCCAGCATTTT.

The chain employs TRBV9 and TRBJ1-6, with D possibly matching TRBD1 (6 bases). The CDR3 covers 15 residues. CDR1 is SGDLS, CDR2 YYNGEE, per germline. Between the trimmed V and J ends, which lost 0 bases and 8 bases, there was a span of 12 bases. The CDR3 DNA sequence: TGTGCCAGCAGCGTAGAAGGAGGGGGGGATTCACCCCTCCACTTT. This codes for CASSVEGGGDSPLHF.

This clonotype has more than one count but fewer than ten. This chain's CDR3 is CASSYSARNTEAFF. The CDR3 region has the DNA TGTGCCAGCAGTTACTCGGCTCGAAACACTGAAGCTTTCTTT. This chain uses TRBV6-5 with TRBJ1-1, with unresolved D. V dropped 0 bases and J dropped 2 bases, with 7 bases sitting between them. The germline gives CDR1 MNHEY, CDR2 SVGAGI. The length of the CDR3 is 14 residues.

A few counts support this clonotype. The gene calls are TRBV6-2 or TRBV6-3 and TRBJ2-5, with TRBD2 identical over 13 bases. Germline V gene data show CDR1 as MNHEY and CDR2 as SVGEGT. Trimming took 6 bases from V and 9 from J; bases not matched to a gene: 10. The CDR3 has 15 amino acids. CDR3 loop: CASSPTSGGAESQYF. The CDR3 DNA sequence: TGTGCCAGCAGCCCCACTAGCGGGGGGGCGGAGTCCCAGTACTTC.

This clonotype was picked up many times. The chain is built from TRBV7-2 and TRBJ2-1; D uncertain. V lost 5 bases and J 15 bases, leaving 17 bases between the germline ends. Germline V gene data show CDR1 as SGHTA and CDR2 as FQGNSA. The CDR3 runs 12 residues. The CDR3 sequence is CASSPGMQLGFF. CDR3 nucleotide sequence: TGTGCCAGCAGCCCAGGAATGCAGTTAGGGTTCTTC. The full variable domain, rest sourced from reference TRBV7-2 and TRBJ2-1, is GAGVSQSPSNKVTEKGKDVELRCDPISGHTALYWYRQSLGQGLEFLIYFQGNSAPDKSGLPSDRFSAERTGGSVSTLTIQRTQQEDSAVYLCASSPGMQLGFFGPGTRLTVL.

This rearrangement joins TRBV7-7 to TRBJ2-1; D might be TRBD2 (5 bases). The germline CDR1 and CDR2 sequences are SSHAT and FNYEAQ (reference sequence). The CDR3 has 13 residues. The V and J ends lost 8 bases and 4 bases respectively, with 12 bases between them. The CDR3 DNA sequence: TGTGCCAGCGGTCTAGCAGTTTACAATGAGCAGTTCTTC. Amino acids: CASGLAVYNEQFF.

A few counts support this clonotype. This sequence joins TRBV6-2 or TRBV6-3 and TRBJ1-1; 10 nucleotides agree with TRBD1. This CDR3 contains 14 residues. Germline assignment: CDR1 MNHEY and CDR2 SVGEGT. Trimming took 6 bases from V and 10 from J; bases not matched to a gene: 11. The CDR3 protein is CASSPLTGGAAAFF. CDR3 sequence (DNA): TGTGCCAGCAGCCCATTGACAGGGGGCGCAGCAGCTTTCTTT.

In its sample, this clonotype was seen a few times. In DNA form, the CDR3 reads TGTGCCAGCAGTTTAAGTGTGAATCAGCCCCAGCATTTT. Protein: CASSLSVNQPQHF. The chain employs TRBV28 and TRBJ1-5; D not resolved. Trimming removed 2 bases from V and 4 bases from J, with 6 bases in between. The CDR3 spans 13 residues. Germline V gene sequence: CDR1 MDHEN, CDR2 SYDVKM.

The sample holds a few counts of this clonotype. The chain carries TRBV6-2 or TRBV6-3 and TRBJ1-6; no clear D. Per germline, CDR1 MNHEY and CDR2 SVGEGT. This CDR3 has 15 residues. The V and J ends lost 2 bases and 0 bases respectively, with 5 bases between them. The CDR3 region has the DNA TGTGCCAGCAGTTACGAGAGCTCCTATAATTCACCCCTCCACTTT. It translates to CASSYESSYNSPLHF.

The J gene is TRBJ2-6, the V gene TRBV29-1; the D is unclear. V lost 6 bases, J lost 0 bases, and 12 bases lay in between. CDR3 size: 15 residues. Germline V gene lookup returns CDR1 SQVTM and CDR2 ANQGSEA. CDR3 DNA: TGCAGCGTCGTTCTCTTGAGCTCTGGGGCCAACGTCCTGACTTTC. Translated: CSVVLLSSGANVLTF.

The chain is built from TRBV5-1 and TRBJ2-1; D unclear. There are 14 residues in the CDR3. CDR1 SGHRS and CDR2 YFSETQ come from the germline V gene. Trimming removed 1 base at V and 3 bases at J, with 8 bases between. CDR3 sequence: CASSLFNFYNEQFF. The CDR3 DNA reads TGCGCCAGCAGCTTGTTTAATTTCTACAATGAGCAGTTCTTC.

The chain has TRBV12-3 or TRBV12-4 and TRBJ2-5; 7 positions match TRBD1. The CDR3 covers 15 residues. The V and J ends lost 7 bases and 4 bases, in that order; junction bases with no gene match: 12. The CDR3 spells CASNAGTDNRETQYF. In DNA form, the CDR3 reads TGTGCCAGCAACGCCGGGACAGATAACCGAGAGACCCAGTACTTC.

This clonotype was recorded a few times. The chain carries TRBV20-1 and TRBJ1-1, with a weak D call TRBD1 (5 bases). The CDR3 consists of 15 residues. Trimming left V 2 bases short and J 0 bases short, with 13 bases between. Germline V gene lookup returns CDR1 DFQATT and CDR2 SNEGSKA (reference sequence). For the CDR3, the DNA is TGCAGTGCTAGAACGGGACCGACAATGAACACTGAAGCTTTCTTT. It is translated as CSARTGPTMNTEAFF.

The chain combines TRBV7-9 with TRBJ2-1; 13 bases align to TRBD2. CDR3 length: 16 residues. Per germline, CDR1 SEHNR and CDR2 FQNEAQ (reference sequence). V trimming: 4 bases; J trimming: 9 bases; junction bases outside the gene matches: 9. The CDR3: CASSSPGLAGFGEQFF. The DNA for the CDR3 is TGTGCCAGCAGCTCCCCGGGACTAGCGGGATTTGGTGAGCAGTTCTTC.

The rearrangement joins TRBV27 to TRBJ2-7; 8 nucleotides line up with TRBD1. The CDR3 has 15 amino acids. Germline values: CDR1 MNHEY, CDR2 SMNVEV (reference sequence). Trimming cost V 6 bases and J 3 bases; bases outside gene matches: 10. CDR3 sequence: CASSSAGTGFYEQYF. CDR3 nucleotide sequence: TGTGCCAGCAGCTCGGCCGGGACAGGTTTCTACGAGCAGTACTTC.

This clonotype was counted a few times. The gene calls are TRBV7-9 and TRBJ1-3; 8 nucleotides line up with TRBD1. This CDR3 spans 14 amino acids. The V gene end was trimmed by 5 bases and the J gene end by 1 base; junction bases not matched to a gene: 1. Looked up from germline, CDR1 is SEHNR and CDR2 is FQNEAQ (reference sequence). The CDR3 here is CASSGQGSGNTIYF. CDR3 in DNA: TGTGCCAGCAGCGGACAGGGTTCTGGAAACACCATATATTTT.

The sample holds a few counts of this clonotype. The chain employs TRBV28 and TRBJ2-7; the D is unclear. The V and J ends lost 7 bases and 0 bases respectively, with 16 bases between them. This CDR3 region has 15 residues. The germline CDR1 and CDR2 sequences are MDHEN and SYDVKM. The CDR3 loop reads CASTEWQESSYEQYF. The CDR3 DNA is TGTGCCAGCACCGAGTGGCAGGAAAGCTCCTACGAGCAGTACTTC.

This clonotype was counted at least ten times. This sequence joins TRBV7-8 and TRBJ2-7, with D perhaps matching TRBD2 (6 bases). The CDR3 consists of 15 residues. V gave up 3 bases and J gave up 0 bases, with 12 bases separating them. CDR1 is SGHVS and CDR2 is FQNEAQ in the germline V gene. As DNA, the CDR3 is TGTGCCAGCAGCTTCGGGGCGGGATCCTCCTACGAGCAGTACTTC. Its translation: CASSFGAGSSYEQYF.

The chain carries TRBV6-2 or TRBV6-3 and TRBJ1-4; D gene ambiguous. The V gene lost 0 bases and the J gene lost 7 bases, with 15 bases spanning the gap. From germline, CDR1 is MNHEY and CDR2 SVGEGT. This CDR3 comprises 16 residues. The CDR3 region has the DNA TGTGCCAGCAGTTACTCGATCGGGGATGGTGGTGAAAAACTGTTTTTT. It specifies CASSYSIGDGGEKLFF.

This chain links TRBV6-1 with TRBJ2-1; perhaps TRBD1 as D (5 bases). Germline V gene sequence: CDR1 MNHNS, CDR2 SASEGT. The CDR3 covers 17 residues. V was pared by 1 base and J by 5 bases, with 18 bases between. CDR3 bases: TGTGCCAGCAGTGAAGTACAGAACAGGCCAAAACACAATGAGCAGTTCTTC. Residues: CASSEVQNRPKHNEQFF.

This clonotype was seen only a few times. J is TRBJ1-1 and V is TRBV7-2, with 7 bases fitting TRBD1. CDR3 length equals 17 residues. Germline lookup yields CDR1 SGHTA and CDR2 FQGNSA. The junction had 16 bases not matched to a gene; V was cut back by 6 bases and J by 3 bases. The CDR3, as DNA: TGTGCCAGCAGGAGCAATGGGGTGGACAGGCCCGACACTGAAGCTTTCTTT. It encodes CASRSNGVDRPDTEAFF.

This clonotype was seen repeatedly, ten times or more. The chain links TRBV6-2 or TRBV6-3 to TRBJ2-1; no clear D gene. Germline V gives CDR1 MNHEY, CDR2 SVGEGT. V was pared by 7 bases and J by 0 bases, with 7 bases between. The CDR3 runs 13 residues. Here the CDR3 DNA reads TGTGCCAGCACCACAAGCTCCTACAATGAGCAGTTCTTC. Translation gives CASTTSSYNEQFF.

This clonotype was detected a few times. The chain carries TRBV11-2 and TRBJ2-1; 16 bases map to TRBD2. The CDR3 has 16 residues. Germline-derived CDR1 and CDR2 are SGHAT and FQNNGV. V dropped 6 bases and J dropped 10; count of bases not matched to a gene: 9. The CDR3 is CASRRAGTSGRVEQFF. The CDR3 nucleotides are TGTGCCAGCAGGCGGGCCGGGACTAGCGGGAGGGTCGAGCAGTTCTTC.

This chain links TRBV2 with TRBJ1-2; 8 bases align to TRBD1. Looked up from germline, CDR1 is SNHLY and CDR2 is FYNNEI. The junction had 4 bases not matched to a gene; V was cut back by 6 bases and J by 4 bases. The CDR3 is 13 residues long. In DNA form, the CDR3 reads TGTGCCAGCAGGGGAGGACAGGGCTATGGCTACACCTTC. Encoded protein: CASRGGQGYGYTF.